The 10 T cell receptor beta chains presented below share a single source sample, sequenced in a study of blood T cell repertoires in COVID-19. Clones were read by immunoSEQ multiplex PCR, and TCRdb kept only the in-frame ones, dropping some. Among about 120,000 clones listed, roughly 80% were seen once. Sequenced sample: peripheral blood. These receptors all come from a human donor in a cohort sampled during active COVID-19.

The rearrangement uses TRBV7-9 and TRBJ1-6; 7 nucleotides match TRBD1. The CDR3 extends over 14 amino acids. The trim removed 5 bases at V and 7 bases at J, leaving 5 bases unmatched. Germline CDR1 is SEHNR and CDR2 is FQNEAQ (reference sequence). DNA for the CDR3: TGTGCCAGCAGCGACAGGGTGGACAATTCACCCCTCCACTTT. This codes for CASSDRVDNSPLHF. Full variable domain (remainder filled in from reference TRBV7-9 and TRBJ1-6): DTGVSQNPRHKITKRGQNVTFRCDPISEHNRLYWYRQTLGQGPEFLTYFQNEAQLEKSRLLSDRFSAERPKGSFSTLEIQRTEQGDSAMYLCASSDRVDNSPLHFGNGTRLTVT.

The J gene is TRBJ2-7, the V gene TRBV6-5; 7 nucleotides agree with TRBD1. CDR3 length equals 15 residues. The germline gives CDR1 MNHEY, CDR2 SVGAGI. The V gene end was trimmed by 6 bases and the J gene end by 0 bases; junction bases not matched to a gene: 8. CDR3 sequence: CASSVSGTVSYEQYF. CDR3 in DNA: TGTGCCAGCAGCGTATCCGGGACAGTCTCCTACGAGCAGTACTTC.

V gene TRBV12-3 or TRBV12-4 combines with J gene TRBJ2-7; D perhaps matches TRBD2 (6 bases). CDR3 length: 11 residues. V gave up 4 bases and J gave up 6 bases, with 7 bases separating them. The CDR3, as DNA: TGTGCCAGCAGTTGGGGAGGCGAGCAGTACTTC. Translating it yields CASSWGGEQYF.

This clone has just a few counts. The chain has TRBV7-8 and TRBJ1-5; TRBD1 might be the D (5 bases). This CDR3 is 14 amino acids long. Germline CDR1 is SGHVS and CDR2 is FQNEAQ. Trimming stripped 5 bases from V and 6 bases from J, with 14 bases between. In DNA, the CDR3 is TGTGCCAGCAGCCTAGTGGGGCAACCTCAGCCCCAGCATTTT. Translated, it gives CASSLVGQPQPQHF.

V is TRBV25-1 and J is TRBJ1-1; 8 bases match TRBD1. V dropped 5 bases and J dropped 4; count of bases not matched to a gene: 6. The CDR3 has 14 amino acids. CDR1 is MGHDK, CDR2 SYGVNS, per germline. The CDR3 DNA is TGTGCCAGCAGTTTGGACAGGGTCCCCACTGAAGCTTTCTTT. Its translation: CASSLDRVPTEAFF.

The V and J genes are TRBV6-1 and TRBJ2-5, with TRBD2 matching over 9 bases. The CDR3 has 15 residues. V was pared by 1 base and J by 5 bases, with 5 bases of the junction left unmatched. Germline-derived CDR1 and CDR2 are MNHNS and SASEGT. In nucleotides, the CDR3 is TGTGCCAGCAGTGAAGATGCGGGGGGGCCGGAGACCCAGTACTTC. Translating it yields CASSEDAGGPETQYF.

This chain links TRBV12-3 or TRBV12-4 with TRBJ2-7; 7 bases are a match to TRBD2. After removal of 8 bases from V and 2 bases from J, the junction contained 6 bases not matched to a gene. This CDR3 is 13 amino acids long. DNA of the CDR3: TGTGCCAGCGCCGGGGGGAGCACCTACGAGCAGTACTTC. Translating gives CASAGGSTYEQYF.

The V and J genes are TRBV6-5 and TRBJ1-5; 11 bases align to TRBD1. Germline CDR1 is MNHEY and CDR2 is SVGAGI. V lost 6 bases and J lost 7; bases outside the gene matches: 8. The CDR3 loop spans 15 amino acids. The CDR3, as DNA: TGTGCCAGCAGCTCCGGGACAGGGGGGAAACAGCCCCAGCATTTT. Translating gives CASSSGTGGKQPQHF.

CDR3 nucleotide sequence: TGTGCCAGCTCACTCGACAGGACCGATGGCTACACCTTC. This codes for CASSLDRTDGYTF. The chain joins TRBV18 to TRBJ1-2; D perhaps matches TRBD1 (6 bases). Germline V CDR1 and CDR2: KGHSH, LQKENI. The CDR3 covers 13 residues. Trimming stripped 4 bases from V and 6 bases from J, with 12 bases between.

This clone was recorded only once. The chain has TRBV7-9 and TRBJ2-7; TRBD1 might be the D (6 bases). The germline V gene has CDR1 SEHNR and CDR2 FQNEAQ (reference sequence). The V gene lost 5 bases and the J gene lost 7 bases, with 15 bases spanning the gap. The CDR3 has 13 residues. This CDR3 is CASSPRDIEEQYF. In nucleotides, the CDR3 is TGTGCCAGCAGCCCCCGGGACATCGAGGAGCAGTACTTC.